Presented here are 3 T cell receptor beta chains from one specimen sequenced in a study of T cells in tumors after PD-1 blockade. Produced via immunoSEQ multiplex PCR; TCRdb's table is partial and in-frame only. The sample holds about 59,000 clones, around three quarters seen once. The specimen was PBMCs, collected before anti-PD-1 treatment. The origin of the receptors is a human donor with basal cell carcinoma.

The chain couples TRBV7-2 to TRBJ1-4; 7 bases are shared with TRBD1. CDR3 length: 15 residues. The germline V gene encodes CDR1 SGHTA and CDR2 FQGNSA. Losses at the gene ends were 5 bases for V and 3 bases for J; bases not matched to a gene: 6. In DNA form, the CDR3 reads TGTGCCAGCAGCATCCGACAGGGAGCTAATGAAAAACTGTTTTTT. Its translation: CASSIRQGANEKLFF.

The chain carries TRBV5-1 and TRBJ2-7; the match to TRBD1 covers 9 bases. The CDR3 contains 16 residues. V trimming: 0 bases; J trimming: 5 bases; junction bases outside the gene matches: 9. The germline gives CDR1 SGHRS, CDR2 YFSETQ. As DNA, the CDR3 is TGCGCCAGCAGCTTGGACGGGACAGGGTTGCCCCACGAGCAGTACTTC. It yields the protein CASSLDGTGLPHEQYF.

CDR3 DNA sequence: TGTGCCAGTAGTATCGGCAGGGGAGCCGGGGAGCTGTTTTTT. This translates into CASSIGRGAGELFF. The chain is built from TRBV19 and TRBJ2-2, with D tentatively TRBD1 (6 bases). Trimming took off 3 bases at V and 6 bases at J, with 11 bases between the two ends. The CDR3 consists of 14 residues. Germline V lookup: CDR1 LNHDA, CDR2 SQIVND (reference sequence). Full variable domain (remainder filled in from reference TRBV19 and TRBJ2-2): DGGITQSPKYLFRKEGQNVTLSCEQNLNHDAMYWYRQDPGQGLRLIYYSQIVNDFQKGDIAEGYSVSREKKESFPLTVTSAQKNPTAFYLCASSIGRGAGELFFGEGSRLTVL.